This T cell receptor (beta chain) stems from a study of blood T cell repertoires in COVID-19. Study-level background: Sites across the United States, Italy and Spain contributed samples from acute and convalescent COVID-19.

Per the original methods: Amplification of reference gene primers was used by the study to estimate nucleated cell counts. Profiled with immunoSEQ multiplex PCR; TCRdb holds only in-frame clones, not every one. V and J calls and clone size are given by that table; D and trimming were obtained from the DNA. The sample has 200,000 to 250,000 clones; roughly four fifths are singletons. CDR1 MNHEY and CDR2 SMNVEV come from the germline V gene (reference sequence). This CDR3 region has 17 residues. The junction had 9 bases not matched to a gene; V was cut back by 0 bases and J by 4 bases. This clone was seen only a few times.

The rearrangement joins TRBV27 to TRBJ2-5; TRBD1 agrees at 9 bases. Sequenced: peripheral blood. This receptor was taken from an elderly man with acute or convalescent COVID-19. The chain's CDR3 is CASSLSLSTGGPETQYF. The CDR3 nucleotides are TGTGCCAGCAGTTTATCTCTATCGACAGGGGGTCCAGAGACCCAGTACTTC.